This is a list of T cell receptor beta chains from one sample in a study of cytomegalovirus exposure and HLA in healthy donors. Profiled with immunoSEQ multiplex PCR; TCRdb holds only in-frame clones, not every one. The sample includes some 71,000 clones, around 70% of them seen just once. The sequenced material came from PBMCs. The receptors were gathered from a man between 40 and 49 years old in good health and CMV-seropositive. CDR3s leave out the opening cysteine and the closing phenylalanine or tryptophan. The order of the fields is V gene, J gene, CDR3 protein.

TRBV6-6	TRBJ1-5	ASSYREGNQPQH
TRBV30	TRBJ1-4	ASPGTGNEKLF
TRBV6-1	TRBJ1-1	ASRDRGGAF
TRBV5-4	TRBJ2-5	ASREQGRETQY
TRBV5-6	TRBJ1-3	ASSHSSGNTIY
TRBV5-1	TRBJ2-3	ASSLAHLSTDTQY
TRBV10-3	TRBJ1-3	ASFTGSSNTIY
TRBV2	TRBJ1-1	ASSYRTANTEAF
TRBV15	TRBJ1-2	ATSREGSLDGYT
TRBV29-1	TRBJ1-3	SVERRQGAISPSGNTIY
TRBV2	TRBJ2-5	ASSDRHLWETQY
TRBV29-1	TRBJ1-4	SVEEGREEKLF
TRBV6-1	TRBJ1-2	ASSERTQISYGYT
TRBV2	TRBJ2-5	ATSPGRAGWETQY
TRBV5-4	TRBJ2-5	ASSPTGQQETQY
TRBV28	TRBJ1-5	ASRPGNSNQPQH
TRBV29-1	TRBJ1-3	SVVYQRIPSGNTIY
TRBV5-6	TRBJ2-2	ASSLDVGQGAVGELF
TRBV27	TRBJ2-7	ASYSSSYEQY
TRBV18	TRBJ2-3	ASSPRTEPTDTQY
TRBV7-9	TRBJ1-6	ASSGGAGLGSPLH
TRBV5-1	TRBJ2-1	ASSPGQGLGEQF
TRBV7-2	TRBJ2-5	ASSSGTSGGAPRGTQY
TRBV28	TRBJ2-2	ASSLGQGWIGELF
TRBV2	TRBJ2-3	ASRDFRGASTDTQY
TRBV2	TRBJ1-1	ASRSTRQHTEAF
TRBV5-1	TRBJ1-1	ASSSYRGHTEAF
TRBV18	TRBJ2-3	ASSPRPAGAGTDTQY
TRBV7-2	TRBJ1-5	ASSLDRDSNQPQH
TRBV29-1	TRBJ2-4	SVERGGTQY
TRBV5-4	TRBJ2-7	ASSSGTAYEQY
TRBV7-9	TRBJ2-1	ASSAPAGTGRV
TRBV7-9	TRBJ1-1	ASSLGGVGGWNTEAF
TRBV7-7	TRBJ1-4	ASLGELF
TRBV27	TRBJ2-1	ASSLGQYYNEQF
TRBV11-3	TRBJ2-7	ASSPGGYEQY
TRBV5-4	TRBJ2-1	ASSLAGTRNEQF
TRBV5-1	TRBJ1-1	ASSLTGATEAF
TRBV28	TRBJ2-1	ASGGSGLSSYNEQF
TRBV7-3	TRBJ2-1	ASSLLASGYNEQF
TRBV25-1	TRBJ1-1	ASSEFKGRAF
TRBV6-5	TRBJ1-2	ASSRGHYGYT
TRBV5-1	TRBJ2-1	ASRGLGYNEQF
TRBV6-5	TRBJ2-1	ASSSDTLEQF
TRBV9	TRBJ1-2	ASSVTGGGSYGYT
TRBV29-1	TRBJ2-7	SVDGGGKPYEQY
TRBV10-3	TRBJ2-3	AINSSPTSTDTQY
TRBV29-1	TRBJ1-3	SVRQGAGNTIY
TRBV5-1	TRBJ2-1	ASSEPGHRTYNEQF
TRBV6-5	TRBJ2-1	ASSYAGRSYEQF
TRBV5-8	TRBJ1-5	ASSSGQGNQPQH